This TCR beta chain was sequenced for a study of PD-L1 blockade in urothelial cancer. Overall study: Atezolizumab 1,200 mg was given intravenously every 3 weeks, starting 2014.

Time point given: peripheral blood 6 weeks after treatment start. Samples were collected from each patient before treatment and during treatment. Each patient gave between 1 and 8 of them in total. Germline V lookup: CDR1 SGDLS, CDR2 YYNGEE. V lost 0 bases and J lost 4; bases outside the gene matches: 5. The CDR3 totals 15 residues. Assay: immunoSEQ multiplex PCR; the TCRdb copy retains only in-frame clones and omits some. The data show approximately 120,000 clones, with around 86% seen just once and 2.4% held by the top ten. The sample was PBMCs, taken around atezolizumab (anti-PD-L1) treatment. This clonotype originated in a man aged 50 or older with urothelial cancer. V is TRBV9 and J is TRBJ2-5; 8 nucleotides line up with TRBD2. CDR3 amino acids: CASSVASGRGETQYF. CDR3 bases: TGTGCCAGCAGCGTAGCCAGCGGGAGAGGAGAGACCCAGTACTTC.